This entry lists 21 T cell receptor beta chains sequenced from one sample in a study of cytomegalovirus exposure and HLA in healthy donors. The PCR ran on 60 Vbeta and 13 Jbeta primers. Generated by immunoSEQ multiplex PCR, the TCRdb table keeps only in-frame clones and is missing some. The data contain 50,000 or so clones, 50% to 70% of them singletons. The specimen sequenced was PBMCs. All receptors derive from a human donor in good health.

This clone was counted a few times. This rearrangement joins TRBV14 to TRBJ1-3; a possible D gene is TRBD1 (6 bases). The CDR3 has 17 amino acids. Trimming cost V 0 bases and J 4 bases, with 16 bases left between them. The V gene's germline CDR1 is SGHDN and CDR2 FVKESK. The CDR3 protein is CASSQESRRDIGNTIYF. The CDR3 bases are TGTGCCAGCAGCCAAGAGTCTCGTAGGGACATAGGAAACACCATATATTTT. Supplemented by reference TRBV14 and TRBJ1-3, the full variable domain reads EAGVTQFPSHSVIEKGQTVTLRCDPISGHDNLYWYRRVMGKEIKFLLHFVKESKQDESGMPNNRFLAERTGGTYSTLKVQPAELEDSGVYFCASSQESRRDIGNTIYFGEGSWLTVV.

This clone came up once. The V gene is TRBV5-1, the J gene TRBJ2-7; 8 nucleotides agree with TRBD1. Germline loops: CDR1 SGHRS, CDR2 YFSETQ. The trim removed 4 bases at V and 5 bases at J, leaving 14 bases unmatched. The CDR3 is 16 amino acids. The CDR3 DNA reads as TGCGCCAGCAGCACCGGAAGCCAGGGGGCTACCCACGAGCAGTACTTC. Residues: CASSTGSQGATHEQYF.

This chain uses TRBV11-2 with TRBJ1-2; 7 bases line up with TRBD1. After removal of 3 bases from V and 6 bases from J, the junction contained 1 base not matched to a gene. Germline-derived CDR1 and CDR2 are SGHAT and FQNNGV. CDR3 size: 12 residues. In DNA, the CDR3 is TGTGCCAGCAGCTTGGACAGGCATGGCTACACCTTC. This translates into CASSLDRHGYTF. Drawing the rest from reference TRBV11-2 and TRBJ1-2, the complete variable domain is EAGVAQSPRYKIIEKRQSVAFWCNPISGHATLYWYQQILGQGPKLLIQFQNNGVVDDSQLPKDRFSAERLKGVDSTLKIQPAKLEDSAVYLCASSLDRHGYTFGSGTRLTVV.

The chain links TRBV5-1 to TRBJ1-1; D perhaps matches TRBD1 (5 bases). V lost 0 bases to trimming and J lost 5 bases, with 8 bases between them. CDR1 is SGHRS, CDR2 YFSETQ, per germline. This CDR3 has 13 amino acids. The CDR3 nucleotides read TGCGCCAGCAGCTTGGCGGAGGGGACTGAAGCTTTCTTT. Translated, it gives CASSLAEGTEAFF.

The CDR3, as DNA: TGTGCCAGCAGCTTAGGACCGCCCCGACAGTTACCGGGCACTGAAGCTTTCTTT. Its protein product is CASSLGPPRQLPGTEAFF. The chain employs TRBV11-2 and TRBJ1-1, with a tentative D call TRBD1 (5 bases). Looked up from germline, CDR1 is SGHAT and CDR2 is FQNNGV. Trimming removed 1 base from V and 4 bases from J, with 22 bases in between. The CDR3 sequence is 18 residues long.

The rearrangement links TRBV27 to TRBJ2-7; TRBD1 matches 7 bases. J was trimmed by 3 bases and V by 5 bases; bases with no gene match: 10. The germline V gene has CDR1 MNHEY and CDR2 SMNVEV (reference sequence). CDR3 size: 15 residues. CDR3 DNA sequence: TGTGCCAGCAGTCTTAACCTGGGACAGCGCTACGAGCAGTACTTC. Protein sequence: CASSLNLGQRYEQYF.

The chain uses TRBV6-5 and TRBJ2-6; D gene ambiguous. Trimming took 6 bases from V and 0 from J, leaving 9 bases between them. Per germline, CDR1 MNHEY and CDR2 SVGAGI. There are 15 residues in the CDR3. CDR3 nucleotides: TGTGCCAGCAGCCCGAGGCCCTCTGGGGCCAACGTCCTGACTTTC. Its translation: CASSPRPSGANVLTF.

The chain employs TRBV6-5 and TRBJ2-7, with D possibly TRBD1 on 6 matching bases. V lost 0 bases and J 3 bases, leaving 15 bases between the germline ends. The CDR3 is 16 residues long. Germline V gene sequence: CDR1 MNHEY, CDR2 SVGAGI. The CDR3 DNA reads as TGTGCCAGCAGTTACTCTATCGGGACATTAAACTACGAGCAGTACTTC. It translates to CASSYSIGTLNYEQYF.

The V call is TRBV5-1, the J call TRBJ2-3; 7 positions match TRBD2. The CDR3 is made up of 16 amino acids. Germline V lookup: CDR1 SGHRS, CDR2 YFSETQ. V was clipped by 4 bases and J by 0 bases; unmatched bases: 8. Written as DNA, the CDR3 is TGCGCCAGCAGCCTAGGGACTACCCTTAGCACAGATACGCAGTATTTT. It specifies CASSLGTTLSTDTQYF. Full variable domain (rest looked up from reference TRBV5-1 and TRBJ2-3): KAGVTQTPRYLIKTRGQQVTLSCSPISGHRSVSWYQQTPGQGLQFLFEYFSETQRNKGNFPGRFSGRQFSNSRSEMNVSTLELGDSALYLCASSLGTTLSTDTQYFGPGTRLTVL.

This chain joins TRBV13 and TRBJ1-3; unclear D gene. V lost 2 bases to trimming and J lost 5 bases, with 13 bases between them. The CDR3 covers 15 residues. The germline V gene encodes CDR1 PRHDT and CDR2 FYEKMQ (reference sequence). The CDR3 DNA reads TGTGCCAGCAGCTTAAGGATACGTGGGCGAAACACCATATATTTT. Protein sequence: CASSLRIRGRNTIYF.

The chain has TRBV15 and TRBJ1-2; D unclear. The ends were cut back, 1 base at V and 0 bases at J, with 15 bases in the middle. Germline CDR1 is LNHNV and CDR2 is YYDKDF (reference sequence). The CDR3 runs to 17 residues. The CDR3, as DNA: TGTGCCACCAGCAGAGTGTCCGTCGGGAGGGCTAACTATGGCTACACCTTC. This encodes CATSRVSVGRANYGYTF.

CDR3 coding DNA: TGTGCCAGTAAACTCGGGACAGGGGGTAATCAGCCCCAGCATTTT. It encodes CASKLGTGGNQPQHF. The chain carries TRBV19 and TRBJ1-5, with 11 bases lining up with TRBD1. Per the germline V gene, CDR1 is LNHDA and CDR2 is SQIVND (reference sequence). The J segment lost 4 bases and the V segment lost 7 bases, leaving 6 bases of the junction unmatched. CDR3 length: 15 residues. Full variable domain (missing parts from reference TRBV19 and TRBJ1-5): DGGITQSPKYLFRKEGQNVTLSCEQNLNHDAMYWYRQDPGQGLRLIYYSQIVNDFQKGDIAEGYSVSREKKESFPLTVTSAQKNPTAFYLCASKLGTGGNQPQHFGDGTRLSIL.

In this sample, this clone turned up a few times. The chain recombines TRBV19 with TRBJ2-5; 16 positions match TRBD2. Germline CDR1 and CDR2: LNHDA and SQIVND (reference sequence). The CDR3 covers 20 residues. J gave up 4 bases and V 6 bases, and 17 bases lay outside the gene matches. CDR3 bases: TGTGCCAGTAGCAAAAAGGGGACTAGCGGGGGGGCCCGAGTTAGAGAGACCCAGTACTTC. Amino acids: CASSKKGTSGGARVRETQYF.

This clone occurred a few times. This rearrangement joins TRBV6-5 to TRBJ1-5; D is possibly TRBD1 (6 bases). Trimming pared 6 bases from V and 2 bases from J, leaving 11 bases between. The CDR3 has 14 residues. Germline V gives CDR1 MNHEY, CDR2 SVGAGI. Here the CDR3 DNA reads TGTGCCAGCAGCCGACGACAGGGCAATCAGCCCCAGCATTTT. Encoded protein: CASSRRQGNQPQHF.

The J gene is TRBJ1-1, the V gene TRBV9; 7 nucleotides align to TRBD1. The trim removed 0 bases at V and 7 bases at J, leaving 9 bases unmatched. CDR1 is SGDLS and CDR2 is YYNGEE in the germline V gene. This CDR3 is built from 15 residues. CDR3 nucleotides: TGTGCCAGCAGCGTAGACCTGACAGGGCGCAATGAAGCTTTCTTT. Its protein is CASSVDLTGRNEAFF.

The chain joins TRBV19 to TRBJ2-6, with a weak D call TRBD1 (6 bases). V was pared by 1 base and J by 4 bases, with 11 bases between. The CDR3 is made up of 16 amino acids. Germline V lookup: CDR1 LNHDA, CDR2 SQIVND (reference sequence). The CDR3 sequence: CASSIVGGSGANVLTF. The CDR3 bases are TGTGCCAGTAGTATAGTAGGGGGTTCCGGGGCCAACGTCCTGACTTTC.

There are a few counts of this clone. DNA for the CDR3: TGCAGCGTTGACACGGAGAGCGGGGCCAACGTCCTGACTTTC. Translated, it gives CSVDTESGANVLTF. The chain joins TRBV29-1 to TRBJ2-6; D ambiguous. This CDR3 is built from 14 residues. Trimming took 3 bases from V and 4 from J, leaving 10 bases between them. Germline assignment: CDR1 SQVTM and CDR2 ANQGSEA.

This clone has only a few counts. The DNA for the CDR3 is TGTGCCAGCAGCTCACTGCCGGGGGATCAAGAGACCCAGTACTTC. It translates to CASSSLPGDQETQYF. The chain joins TRBV11-2 to TRBJ2-5, with D perhaps TRBD2 (6 bases). The CDR3 covers 15 residues. Germline V gene lookup returns CDR1 SGHAT and CDR2 FQNNGV. V was trimmed by 4 bases and J by 2 bases, leaving 14 bases between them.

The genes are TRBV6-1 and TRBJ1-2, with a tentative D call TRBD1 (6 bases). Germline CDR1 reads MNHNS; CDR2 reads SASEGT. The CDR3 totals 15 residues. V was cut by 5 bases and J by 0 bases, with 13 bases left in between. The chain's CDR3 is CASSLQQGANYGYTF. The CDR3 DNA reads TGTGCCAGCAGTCTTCAACAGGGAGCTAACTATGGCTACACCTTC.

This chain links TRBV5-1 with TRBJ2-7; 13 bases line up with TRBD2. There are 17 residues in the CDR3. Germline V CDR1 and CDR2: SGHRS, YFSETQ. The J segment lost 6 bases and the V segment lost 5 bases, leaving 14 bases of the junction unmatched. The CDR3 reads CASSPRQILAGGREQYF. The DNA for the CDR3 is TGCGCCAGCAGTCCCAGACAAATACTAGCGGGGGGGCGCGAGCAGTACTTC.

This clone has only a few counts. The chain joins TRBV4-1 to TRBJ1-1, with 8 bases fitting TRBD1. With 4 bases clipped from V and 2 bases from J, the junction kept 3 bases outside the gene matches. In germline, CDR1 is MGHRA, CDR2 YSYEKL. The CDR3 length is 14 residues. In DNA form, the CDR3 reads TGCGCCAGCAGCCGAGGACAGGGAAACACTGAAGCTTTCTTT. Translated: CASSRGQGNTEAFF.